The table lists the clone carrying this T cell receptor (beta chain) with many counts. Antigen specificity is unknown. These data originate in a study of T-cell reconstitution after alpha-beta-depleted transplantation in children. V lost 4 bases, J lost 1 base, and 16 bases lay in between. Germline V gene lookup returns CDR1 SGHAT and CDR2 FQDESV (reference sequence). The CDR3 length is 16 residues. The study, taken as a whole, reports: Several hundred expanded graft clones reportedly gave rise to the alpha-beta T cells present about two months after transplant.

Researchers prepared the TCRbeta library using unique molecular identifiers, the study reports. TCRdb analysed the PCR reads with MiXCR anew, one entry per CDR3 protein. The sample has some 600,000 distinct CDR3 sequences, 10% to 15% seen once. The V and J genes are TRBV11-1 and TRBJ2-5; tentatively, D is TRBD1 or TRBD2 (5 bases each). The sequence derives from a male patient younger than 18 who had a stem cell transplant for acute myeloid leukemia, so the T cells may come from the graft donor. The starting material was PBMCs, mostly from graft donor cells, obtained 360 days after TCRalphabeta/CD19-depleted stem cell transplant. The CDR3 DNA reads TGTGCCAGCAGCTCATGGGGGACGGAGGCCCAAGAGACCCAGTACTTC. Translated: CASSSWGTEAQETQYF.